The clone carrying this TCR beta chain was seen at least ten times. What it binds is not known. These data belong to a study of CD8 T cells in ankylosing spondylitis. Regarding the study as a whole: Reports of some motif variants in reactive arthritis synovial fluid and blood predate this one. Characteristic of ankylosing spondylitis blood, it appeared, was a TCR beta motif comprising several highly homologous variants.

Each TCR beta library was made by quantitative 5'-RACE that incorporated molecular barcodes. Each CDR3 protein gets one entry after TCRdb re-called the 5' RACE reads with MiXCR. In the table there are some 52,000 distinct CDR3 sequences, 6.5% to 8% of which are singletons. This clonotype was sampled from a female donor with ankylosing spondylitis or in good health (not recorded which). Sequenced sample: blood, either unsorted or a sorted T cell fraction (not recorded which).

The CDR3, as DNA: TGCGCCAGCAGCCCGCGCCCGGGACATTTGAGAGTCTACGAGCAGTACGTC. Protein product: CASSPRPGHLRVYEQYV. This chain uses TRBV4-1 with TRBJ2-7; D may be TRBD1 (6 bases). This CDR3 is built from 17 residues. Trimming removed 4 bases at V and 3 bases at J, with 22 bases between. CDR1 and CDR2 (germline): MGHRA, YSYEKL.